Below are 15 T cell receptor beta chains sequenced from a single sample in a study of T cells after yellow fever vaccination (dated by TCRdb to between 2018 and 2020). The library was generated by 5' RACE. Sequencing took place on an Illumina HiSeq 2500. The public reads were reprocessed in TCRdb via fastp at Q25 and MiXCR, keeping in-frame beta chains. Each CDR3 protein appears once, grouped with its most common genes and DNA. The table for this sample lists about 240,000 distinct CDR3 sequences; 6.9% of them were counted only once. 0.85% of the sample goes to the ten largest clones. Per the publication, the treatment or condition label means: live attenuated yellow fever vaccine strain. This material consisted of CD4+ T cells sorted from PBMCs, taken 15 days after the yellow fever booster vaccination. The source of these receptors is a man aged 30 to 39 who received the YFV17D yellow fever vaccine.

About this clonotype itself: This clone may be a read error of a much larger clone one base away. This chain connects TRBV5-1 to TRBJ2-1; D unclear. CDR3 length: 12 amino acids. Deletions cut 4 bases from V and 8 bases from J, with 10 bases between. Looked up from germline, CDR1 is SGHRS and CDR2 is YFSETQ. The chain's CDR3 is CASSPLVDEQFF. The DNA for the CDR3 is TGCGCCAGCAGCCCTCTGGTGGATGAGCAGTTCTTC. The whole variable domain, remainder taken from reference TRBV5-1 and TRBJ2-1, is KAGVTQTPRYLIKTRGQQVTLSCSPISGHRSVSWYQQTPGQGLQFLFEYFSETQRNKGNFPGRFSGRQFSNSRSEMNVSTLELGDSALYLCASSPLVDEQFFGPGTRLTVL.

This clonotype was seen a handful of times. V usage is TRBV3-1 and J usage is TRBJ2-5; weak D call: TRBD2 (5 bases). The CDR3 runs to 13 residues. Trimming cost V 5 bases and J 2 bases, with 9 bases left between them. Germline loops: CDR1 LGHDT, CDR2 YNNKEL (reference sequence). CDR3 coding DNA: TGTGCCAGCAGCTCCCGGGAACAAGAGACCCAGTACTTC. Protein sequence: CASSSREQETQYF.

This chain connects TRBV24-1 to TRBJ1-1; D uncertain. Germline loops: CDR1 KGHDR, CDR2 SFDVKD. Trimming left V 7 bases short and J 7 bases short, with 12 bases between. There are 12 residues in the CDR3. Written as DNA, the CDR3 is TGTGCCACCAGCCCGTACACCTTTGAAGCTTTCTTT. Residues: CATSPYTFEAFF.

The table lists this clonotype with a few counts. V is TRBV7-6 and J is TRBJ1-3; D might be TRBD1 (5 bases). Germline lookup yields CDR1 SGHVS and CDR2 FNYEAQ. This CDR3 spans 16 amino acids. With 4 bases removed from V and 2 bases from J, the gap between germline ends came to 15 bases. CDR3 sequence reads: CASSSAGSWTGNTIYF. The CDR3 region has the DNA TGTGCCAGCAGCTCAGCAGGGAGTTGGACTGGAAACACCATATATTTT.

This clonotype has ten or more counts. The J gene is TRBJ2-1, the V gene TRBV11-3, with D perhaps being TRBD1 or TRBD2 (5 bases each). This CDR3 comprises 13 residues. Germline V lookup: CDR1 SGHNT, CDR2 YENEEA. With 2 bases removed from V and 10 bases from J, the gap between germline ends came to 12 bases. This CDR3 is CASSLTGRVEQFF. The CDR3 bases are TGTGCCAGCAGCTTAACGGGACGCGTCGAGCAGTTCTTC.

The chain carries TRBV7-2 and TRBJ2-5, with 8 bases aligning to TRBD2. This CDR3 comprises 15 residues. V lost 5 bases, J lost 3 bases, and 8 bases stayed unmatched. Germline CDR1 SGHTA, CDR2 FQGNSA. CDR3 loop: CASSLLGTREETQYF. Here the CDR3 DNA reads TGTGCCAGCAGCCTCTTGGGGACTAGAGAAGAGACCCAGTACTTC.

This clonotype has ten or more counts. This chain uses TRBV12-3 or TRBV12-4 with TRBJ2-1; 8 bases agree with TRBD2. After removal of 3 bases from V and 6 bases from J, the junction contained 4 bases not matched to a gene. The CDR3 sequence is 14 residues long. The DNA of the CDR3 is TGTGCCAGCAGTTTCGCGGGAGGCCGCAATGAGCAGTTCTTC. It translates to CASSFAGGRNEQFF.

This clonotype was seen a few times. J is TRBJ2-1 and V is TRBV10-3, with 8 nucleotides matching TRBD2. CDR1 and CDR2 (germline): ENHRY, SYGVKD. The V gene end was trimmed by 4 bases and the J gene end by 10 bases; junction bases not matched to a gene: 12. The CDR3 covers 15 residues. The CDR3: CAISVGGVGTREQFF. The CDR3 DNA reads as TGTGCCATCAGTGTCGGGGGGGTAGGAACACGGGAGCAGTTCTTC.

The sample holds a few counts of this clonotype. The chain couples TRBV30 to TRBJ2-3; 7 bases align to TRBD2. Germline-derived CDR1 and CDR2 are GTSNPN and SVGIG (reference sequence). Unmatched junction bases numbered 4, after V lost 1 base and J lost 3 bases. This CDR3 spans 14 amino acids. CDR3 loop: CAWSGLASTDTQYF. CDR3 in DNA: TGTGCCTGGAGTGGACTAGCTTCGACAGATACGCAGTATTTT.

The V call is TRBV9, the J call TRBJ2-1; D may match TRBD1 or TRBD2 (5 bases each). Looked up from germline, CDR1 is SGDLS and CDR2 is YYNGEE. Trimming removed 2 bases at V and 0 bases at J, with 12 bases between. CDR3 length: 16 amino acids. CDR3 DNA: TGTGCCAGCAGCGTCACACCAGGGAGCTCCTACAATGAGCAGTTCTTC. It encodes CASSVTPGSSYNEQFF.

This chain joins TRBV29-1 and TRBJ1-5; perhaps TRBD1 as D (5 bases). The CDR3 spans 13 residues. Germline V CDR1 and CDR2: SQVTM, ANQGSEA. The germline V and J ends were trimmed by 2 bases and 2 bases, with 7 bases remaining between them. CDR3 protein: CSVEMGGNQPQHF. The CDR3 bases are TGCAGCGTTGAAATGGGGGGCAATCAGCCCCAGCATTTT. The full variable domain, with the rest looked up from reference TRBV29-1 and TRBJ1-5, is SAVISQKPSRDICQRGTSLTIQCQVDSQVTMMFWYRQQPGQSLTLIATANQGSEATYESGFVIDKFPISRPNLTFSTLTVSNMSPEDSSIYLCSVEMGGNQPQHFGDGTRLSIL.

The rearrangement uses TRBV9 and TRBJ2-3; D may be TRBD1 or TRBD2 (5 bases each). V lost 0 bases and J 4 bases, leaving 9 bases between the germline ends. Germline V gene sequence: CDR1 SGDLS, CDR2 YYNGEE. CDR3 length: 14 residues. The CDR3 DNA sequence: TGTGCCAGCAGCGTAGACGGGGCCTCAGATACGCAGTATTTT. Translation gives CASSVDGASDTQYF.

This clonotype was recorded a few times. The chain has TRBV7-2 and TRBJ2-1; 9 nucleotides agree with TRBD2. Germline lookup yields CDR1 SGHTA and CDR2 FQGNSA. V was pared by 1 base and J by 10 bases, with 14 bases of the junction left unmatched. The CDR3 sequence is 17 residues long. The CDR3 spells CASSLGGLAGLRGEQFF. CDR3 nucleotide sequence: TGTGCCAGCAGCTTAGGTGGGCTAGCGGGGCTTCGGGGGGAGCAGTTCTTC.

This clonotype came up a few times. The rearrangement links TRBV18 to TRBJ2-1, with 8 bases fitting TRBD2. J lost 0 bases, V lost 2 bases, and 6 bases had no gene match. Germline lookup yields CDR1 KGHSH and CDR2 LQKENI. This CDR3 contains 17 residues. The CDR3 reads CASSPRSGSFSYNEQFF. For the CDR3, the DNA is TGTGCCAGCTCACCAAGGAGCGGGAGTTTCTCCTACAATGAGCAGTTCTTC.

This clonotype has more than one count but fewer than ten. Here the CDR3 DNA reads TGTGCCAGCGGGGAACTAGTGCAGGAGACCCAGTACTTC. Translating it yields CASGELVQETQYF. The gene calls are TRBV12-3 or TRBV12-4 and TRBJ2-5; a possible D gene is TRBD2 (5 bases). Trimming shortened V by 8 bases and J by 5 bases, and 15 bases separated the two germline ends. The CDR3 has 13 amino acids.